The source of this TCR beta chain is a study of shared clonotypes between healthy human individuals. Profiling relied on immunoSEQ multiplex PCR, and the TCRdb table lists in-frame clones only, not all of them. The sample has around 720,000 clones; roughly 73% are singletons. Between the trimmed V and J ends, which lost 4 bases and 3 bases, there was a span of 15 bases. Germline V CDR1 and CDR2: SGHVS, FQNEAQ. This CDR3 region has 15 residues. This clone was recorded at least ten times. The TCR originated in a woman aged 30 to 39 in good health. V is TRBV7-8 and J is TRBJ1-1; D call uncertain. Sequenced input: memory CD4+ T cells sorted from blood. The subset was: CD45RA-negative fraction. Written as DNA, the CDR3 is TGTGCCAGCAGCTCTGGGAGGGTGTCGTACACTGAAGCTTTCTTT. Translated, it gives CASSSGRVSYTEAFF.